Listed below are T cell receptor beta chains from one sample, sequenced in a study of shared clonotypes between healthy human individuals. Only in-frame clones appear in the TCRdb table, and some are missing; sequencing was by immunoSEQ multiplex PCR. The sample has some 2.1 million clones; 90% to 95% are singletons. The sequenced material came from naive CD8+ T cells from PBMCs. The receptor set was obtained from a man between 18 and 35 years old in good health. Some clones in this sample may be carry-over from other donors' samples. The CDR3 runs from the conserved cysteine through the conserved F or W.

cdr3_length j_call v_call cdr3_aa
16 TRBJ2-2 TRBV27 CASSSRGLAGPGELFF
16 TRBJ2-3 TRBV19 CASSHGLSSSADTQYF
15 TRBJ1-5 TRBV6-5 CASSPLVEGNQPQHF
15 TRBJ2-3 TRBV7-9 CASSWGQVSTDTQYF
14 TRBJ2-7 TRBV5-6 CASSLALSSYEQYF
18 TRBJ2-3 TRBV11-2 CASSSGTVPPRSTDTQYF
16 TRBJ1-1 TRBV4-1 CASSLGQGAMNTEAFF
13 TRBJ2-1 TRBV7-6 CASSRKGYNEQFF
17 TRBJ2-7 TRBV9 CASSGGLAGGKSHEQYF
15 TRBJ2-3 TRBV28 CASRQSSGLTDTQYF
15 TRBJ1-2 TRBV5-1 CASSPKPSGGQGYTF
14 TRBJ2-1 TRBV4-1 CASRLAGETGEQFF
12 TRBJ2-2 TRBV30 CAWTRGPGELFF
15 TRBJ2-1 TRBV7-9 CASSSPLAGANEQFF